This T cell receptor beta chain is drawn from a study of blood T cell repertoires in COVID-19. This CDR3 has 14 amino acids. V lost 4 bases, J lost 9 bases, and 10 bases stayed unmatched. CDR1 SGHRS and CDR2 YFSETQ come from the germline V gene. Some clones are missing from TCRdb's copy, which holds only in-frame ones; the method was immunoSEQ multiplex PCR. The profile shows over 150,000 clones, 82% of them singletons. The chain employs TRBV5-1 and TRBJ2-1; 7 nucleotides match TRBD1. Sequencing was performed on PBMCs or T cells enriched from blood (not recorded which). This TCR was recovered from a man aged 40-50 years who had recovered from COVID-19. This chain's CDR3 is CASSLGTVTGEQFF. The CDR3 DNA follows: TGCGCCAGCAGCCTCGGGACAGTTACTGGTGAGCAGTTCTTC.